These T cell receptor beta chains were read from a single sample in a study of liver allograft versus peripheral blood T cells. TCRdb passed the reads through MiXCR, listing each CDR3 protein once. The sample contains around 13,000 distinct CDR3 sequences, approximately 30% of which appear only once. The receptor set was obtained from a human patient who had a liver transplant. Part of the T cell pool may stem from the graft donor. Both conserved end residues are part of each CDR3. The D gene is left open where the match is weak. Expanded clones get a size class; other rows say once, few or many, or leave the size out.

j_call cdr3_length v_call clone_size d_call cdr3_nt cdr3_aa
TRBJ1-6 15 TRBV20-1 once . TGCAGTGCTATAGGGGTGGGACACCATAATTCACCCCTCCACTTT CSAIGVGHHNSPLHF
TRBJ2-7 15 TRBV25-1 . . TGTGCCAGCAGCCTCGCCTCAGGGACCGACTCCGAGCAGTACTTC CASSLASGTDSEQYF
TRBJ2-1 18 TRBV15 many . TGTGCCACCAGCAGGCTACCTGCCACGCGAGGGCCTCACAATGAGCAGTTCTTC CATSRLPATRGPHNEQFF
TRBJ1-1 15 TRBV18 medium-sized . TGTGCCAGCTCACCCCGTCGCCCGGGGAGGACTGAAGCTTTCTTT CASSPRRPGRTEAFF
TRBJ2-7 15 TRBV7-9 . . TGTGCCAGCAGCTTAGTAGCTCAGGTCTCCTACGAGCAGTACTTC CASSLVAQVSYEQYF
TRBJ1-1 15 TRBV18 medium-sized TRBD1 TGTGCCAGCTCACCACCAAAGGGGGCAAACACTGAAGCTTTCTTT CASSPPKGANTEAFF
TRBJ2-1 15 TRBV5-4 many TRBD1 TGTGCCAGCAGCTCCGTGGGACAGGGGTTTGATGAGCAGTTCTTC CASSSVGQGFDEQFF
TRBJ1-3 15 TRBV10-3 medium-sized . TGTGCCATCAGTGACTTAGGCGTCGGAGGAAACACCATATATTTT CAISDLGVGGNTIYF
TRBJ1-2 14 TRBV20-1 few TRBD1 TGCAGTGCCACGACCGGGACAGGGGAGTATGGCTACACCTTC CSATTGTGEYGYTF
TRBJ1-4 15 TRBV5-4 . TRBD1 TGTGCCAGCAGCTCAAACAGGGGTCCTAATGAAAAACTGTTTTTT CASSSNRGPNEKLFF
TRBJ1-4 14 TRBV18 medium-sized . TGTGCCAGCTCACCACCTGGGCCCGAGAAAAAACTGTTTTTT CASSPPGPEKKLFF
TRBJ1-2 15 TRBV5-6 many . TGTGCCAGCAGCTTGGTCGGGGACGGGAACTATGGCTACACCTTC CASSLVGDGNYGYTF
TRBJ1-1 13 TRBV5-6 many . TGTGCCAGCAGCTTGGTAGTTCGCACTGAAGCTTTCTTT CASSLVVRTEAFF
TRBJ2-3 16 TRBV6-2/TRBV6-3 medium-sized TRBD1 TGTGCCAGCAGCGTTCGGGTGGGACAGGGCGCAGATACGCAGTATTTT CASSVRVGQGADTQYF
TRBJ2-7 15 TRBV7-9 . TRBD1 TGTGCCAGCAGCCTAGGGACAGCTAGCTCCTACGAGCAGTACTTC CASSLGTASSYEQYF
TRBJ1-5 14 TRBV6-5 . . TGTGCCAGCAGAGAGACATGGTTCAATCAGCCCCAGCATTTT CASRETWFNQPQHF
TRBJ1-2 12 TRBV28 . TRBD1 TGTGCCAGCATCGGACAGGGGGATGGCTACACCTTC CASIGQGDGYTF
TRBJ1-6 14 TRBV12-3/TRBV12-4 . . TGTGCCAGCAGTTTAACAGGGATTAATTCACCCCTCCACTTT CASSLTGINSPLHF
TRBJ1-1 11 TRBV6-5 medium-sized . TGTGCCAGCAGGGGTATCACTGAAGCTTTCTTT CASRGITEAFF
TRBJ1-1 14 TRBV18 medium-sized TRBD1 TGTGCCAGCTCAGGAGGGGGCTTAGCCACTGAAGCTTTCTTT CASSGGGLATEAFF
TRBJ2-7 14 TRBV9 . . TGTGCCAGCAGCGTAGGACAGGATTTGGACGAGCAGTACTTC CASSVGQDLDEQYF
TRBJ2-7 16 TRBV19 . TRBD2 TGTGCCAGTAGTCCTCGGGGCGGGAGAGGAGCCTACGAGCAGTACTTC CASSPRGGRGAYEQYF
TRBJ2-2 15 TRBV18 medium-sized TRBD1 TGTGCCAGCTCAACAGGGGGCAGGTCCACCGGGGAGCTGTTTTTT CASSTGGRSTGELFF
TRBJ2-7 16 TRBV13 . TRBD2 TGTGCCAGCAGCTCGGAAAAGACTAGCGGGATAGGTGAGCAGTACTTC CASSSEKTSGIGEQYF
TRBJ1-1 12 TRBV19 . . TGTGCCAGTACAGGGGAGGCCCTAGAAGCTTTCTTT CASTGEALEAFF
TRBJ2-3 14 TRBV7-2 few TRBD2 TGTGCCAGCAGCTGGGACTACGAAACCGATACGCAGTATTTT CASSWDYETDTQYF
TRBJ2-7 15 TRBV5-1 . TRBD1 TGCGCCAGCAGGCTCCCCGGGACAGGGGCCTACGAGCAGTACTTC CASRLPGTGAYEQYF
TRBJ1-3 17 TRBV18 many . TGTGCCAGCTCACCAAACGCAGGCGCGAGCTCTGGAAACACCATATATTTT CASSPNAGASSGNTIYF
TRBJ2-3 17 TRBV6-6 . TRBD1 TGTGCCAGCAGTTACATGTTACCGGGACAGGGAGCAGATACGCAGTATTTT CASSYMLPGQGADTQYF
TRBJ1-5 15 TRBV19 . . TGTGCCAGTAGTATTGTACCGAGTAGCAATCAGCCCCAGCATTTT CASSIVPSSNQPQHF
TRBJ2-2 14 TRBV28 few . TGTGCCAGCAGCCGGGGCCCACTGGGCGGGGAGCTGTTTTTT CASSRGPLGGELFF
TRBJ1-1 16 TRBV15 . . TGTGCCACCAGCAGAGATTTTGGAATTAGGGACACTGAAGCTTTCTTT CATSRDFGIRDTEAFF
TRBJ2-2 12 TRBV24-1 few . TGTGCCACCAGTGTTAGAAGCGGGGAGCTGTTTTTT CATSVRSGELFF
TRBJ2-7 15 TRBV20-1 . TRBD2 TGCAGTGCCTCCGTCAGCGGGAGAGGCTCCTACGAGCAGTACTTC CSASVSGRGSYEQYF
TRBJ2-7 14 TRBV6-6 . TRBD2 TGTGCCAGCAGAAGGCGGGAGGGCCTCTACGAGCAGTACTTC CASRRREGLYEQYF
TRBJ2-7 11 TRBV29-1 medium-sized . TGCAGCGTTTCGGACAGCTACGAGCAGTACTTC CSVSDSYEQYF
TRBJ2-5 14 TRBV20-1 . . TGCAGTGCTAGTAAGGACGGATACCAAGAGACCCAGTACTTC CSASKDGYQETQYF
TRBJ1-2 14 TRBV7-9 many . TGTGCCAGCAGCATACAGACCAGGGCCGATGGCTACACCTTC CASSIQTRADGYTF
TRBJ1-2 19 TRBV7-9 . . TGTGCCAGCAGCTTAGAGTGGGCAGGCTCACGCCGAACGGACTATGGCTACACCTTC CASSLEWAGSRRTDYGYTF
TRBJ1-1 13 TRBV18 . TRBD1 TGTGCCAGCTTATTTCAGGGGGGGACTGAAGCTTTCTTT CASLFQGGTEAFF
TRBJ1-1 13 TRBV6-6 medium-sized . TGTGCCAGCACCCCCTACGGGGACACTGAAGCTTTCTTT CASTPYGDTEAFF
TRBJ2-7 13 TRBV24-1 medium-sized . TGTGCCACCAGTGATGGTGGGGCCTACGAGCAGTACTTC CATSDGGAYEQYF
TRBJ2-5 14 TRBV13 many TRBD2 TGTGCCAGCAGCTCCGGACTAGCGGGGGAGACCCAGTACTTC CASSSGLAGETQYF
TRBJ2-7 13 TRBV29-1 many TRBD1 TGCAGCGTTGTTGGACAGGGTCACGTCGAGCAGTACTTC CSVVGQGHVEQYF
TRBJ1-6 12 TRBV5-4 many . TGTGCCAGCAGCTTGGATATCTCACCCCTCCACTTT CASSLDISPLHF
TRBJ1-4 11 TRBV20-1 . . TGCAGTGCACGAATCGGTGAAAAACTGTTTTTT CSARIGEKLFF
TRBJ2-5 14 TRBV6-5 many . TGTGCCAGCAGTTACATCACAGACCAAGAGACCCAGTACTTC CASSYITDQETQYF
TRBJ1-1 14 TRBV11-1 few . TGTGCCAGCAGCTTGAGGGGGGCGAACACTGAAGCTTTCTTT CASSLRGANTEAFF
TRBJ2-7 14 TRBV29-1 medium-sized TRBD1 TGCAGCGTTCTCTCGGGACAGGCGGCCGGCGAGCAGTACTTC CSVLSGQAAGEQYF
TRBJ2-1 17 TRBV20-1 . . TGCAGTGCTAGAGATGATGGGTTTGGTCTTGGCTACAATGAGCAGTTCTTC CSARDDGFGLGYNEQFF
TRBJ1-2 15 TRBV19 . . TGTGCCAGTAGTATCGCACAGCTCCCCCCTTATGGCTACACCTTC CASSIAQLPPYGYTF
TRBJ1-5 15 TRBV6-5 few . TGTGCCAGCAGTTACGGGGGCGGCGGAGATCAGCCCCAGCATTTT CASSYGGGGDQPQHF
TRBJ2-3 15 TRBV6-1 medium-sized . TGTGCCAGCAGACCTCACGGGGGAAGCACAGATACGCAGTATTTT CASRPHGGSTDTQYF